The 19 T cell receptor beta chains reported below all come from one sample, sequenced in a study of T cell responses to AZD1222 COVID-19 vaccine. Clones were read by immunoSEQ multiplex PCR, and TCRdb kept only the in-frame ones, dropping some. In the table there are 95,000 or so clones, 89% of which are singletons. This specimen consisted of peripheral blood, obtained on day 0 of MenACWY control vaccination. The receptors here all came from an adult in good health.

J is TRBJ1-2 and V is TRBV29-1; D remains unclear. Trimming stripped 4 bases from V and 3 bases from J, with 15 bases between. Germline assignment: CDR1 SQVTM and CDR2 ANQGSEA. CDR3 length: 14 amino acids. CDR3 coding DNA: TGCAGCGTTGCGGACCCTCCGAATTACTATGGCTACACCTTC. Amino acid sequence: CSVADPPNYYGYTF.

The genes are TRBV7-9 and TRBJ1-3, with unresolved D. Trimming took 5 bases from V and 1 from J, leaving 12 bases between them. This CDR3 is built from 15 residues. CDR1 SEHNR and CDR2 FQNEAQ come from the germline V gene (reference sequence). Here the CDR3 DNA reads TGTGCCAGCAGCCTGGTCGGGTTGTCTGGAAACACCATATATTTT. This encodes CASSLVGLSGNTIYF.

V is TRBV28 and J is TRBJ1-2; a weak D match, TRBD1 (5 bases). Trimming shortened V by 4 bases and J by 6 bases, and 12 bases separated the two germline ends. The germline gives CDR1 MDHEN, CDR2 SYDVKM. This CDR3 comprises 13 residues. CDR3 nucleotide sequence: TGTGCCAGCAGTTACCAGGGTACGCATGGCTACACCTTC. This codes for CASSYQGTHGYTF.

The J gene is TRBJ1-6, the V gene TRBV4-1, with 7 positions matching TRBD1. With V trimmed by 4 bases and J by 7 bases, 13 bases remained unmatched. CDR1 and CDR2 from the germline V gene are MGHRA and YSYEKL. This CDR3 region has 17 residues. The CDR3 DNA reads as TGCGCCAGCAGCCCAGGATTACAGGGGTCGAGGAATTCACCCCTCCACTTT. This gives the protein CASSPGLQGSRNSPLHF.

J is TRBJ1-5 and V is TRBV6-5, with D hard to call. V lost 7 bases and J lost 2, with 12 bases in between. Germline V gene data show CDR1 as MNHEY and CDR2 as SVGAGI. This CDR3 region has 14 residues. CDR3 coding DNA: TGTGCCAGCATCCGGATCGAAGGCAATCAGCCCCAGCATTTT. As protein: CASIRIEGNQPQHF.

The gene calls are TRBV6-5 and TRBJ2-1; 8 bases match TRBD2. CDR1 MNHEY and CDR2 SVGAGI come from the germline V gene. There are 16 residues in the CDR3. J gave up 0 bases and V 0 bases, and 1 base lay outside the gene matches. CDR3 bases: TGTGCCAGCAGTTACTCGAGCGGGAGCTCCTACAATGAGCAGTTCTTC. This codes for CASSYSSGSSYNEQFF.

About this clone: This sample also contains other DNA sequences that code for the same CDR3. The J gene is TRBJ1-2, the V gene TRBV28; a weak D match, TRBD1 (5 bases). V dropped 3 bases and J dropped 4 bases, with 6 bases sitting between them. Germline lookup yields CDR1 MDHEN and CDR2 SYDVKM. The CDR3 runs to 12 residues. The CDR3 loop reads CASSLGGYGYTF. The CDR3 DNA is TGTGCCAGCAGTTTGGGGGGCTATGGCTACACCTTC.

J is TRBJ1-1 and V is TRBV3-1 (or the pseudogene TRBV3-2); TRBD1 might be the D (5 bases). V dropped 4 bases and J dropped 8 bases, with 14 bases sitting between them. The CDR3 sequence is 13 residues long. Looked up from germline, CDR1 is LGHDT and CDR2 is YNNKEL (reference sequence). In nucleotides, the CDR3 is TGTGCCAGCAGCCCGAATCGGGGGTCCGAAGCTTTCTTT. It yields the protein CASSPNRGSEAFF.

This sequence joins TRBV30 and TRBJ2-1, with 7 bases identical to TRBD2. Trimming removed 8 bases from V and 4 bases from J; junction bases left unmatched: 11. This CDR3 region has 14 residues. Germline loops: CDR1 GTSNPN, CDR2 SVGIG (reference sequence). The CDR3 region is CAAAGGAGYNEQFF. For the CDR3, the DNA is TGTGCCGCCGCGGGTGGAGCGGGGTACAATGAGCAGTTCTTC.

This chain uses TRBV24-1 with TRBJ1-3; the D is unclear. From germline, CDR1 is KGHDR and CDR2 SFDVKD. Trimming took off 1 base at V and 4 bases at J, with 13 bases between the two ends. The CDR3 sequence is 16 residues long. CDR3 region: CATSDFRASSGNTIYF. As DNA, the CDR3 is TGTGCCACCAGTGATTTCAGAGCTTCATCGGGAAACACCATATATTTT.

This clone was observed a handful of times. The V call is TRBV14, the J call TRBJ1-1; D is undetermined. Between the trimmed V and J ends, which lost 1 base and 7 bases, there was a span of 7 bases. The CDR3 consists of 12 residues. CDR1 and CDR2 (germline): SGHDN, FVKESK. The CDR3 spells CASSQGRSEAFF. The CDR3 DNA follows: TGTGCCAGCAGCCAAGGGCGAAGTGAAGCTTTCTTT.

The chain links TRBV6-2 or TRBV6-3 to TRBJ2-3; D may be TRBD1 or TRBD2 (5 bases each). V shed 4 bases and J shed 2 bases, with 10 bases lying between them. The length of the CDR3 is 14 residues. Germline V gene data show CDR1 as MNHEY and CDR2 as SVGEGT. CDR3 nucleotides: TGTGCCAGCAGTTTCGAAGGGACCACAGATACGCAGTATTTT. This sequence encodes CASSFEGTTDTQYF.

The chain recombines TRBV13 with TRBJ2-6; 8 positions match TRBD1. V shed 2 bases and J 3 bases; nucleotides not matched to a gene: 9. This CDR3 is built from 18 residues. Germline values: CDR1 PRHDT, CDR2 FYEKMQ (reference sequence). CDR3 sequence (DNA): TGTGCCAGCAGCTTACACCCGGGACAGGTTGGTGGGGCCAACGTCCTGACTTTC. As protein: CASSLHPGQVGGANVLTF.

The gene calls are TRBV9 and TRBJ1-2; a weak D match, TRBD1 (5 bases). This CDR3 spans 15 amino acids. Between the trimmed V and J ends, which lost 0 bases and 8 bases, there was a span of 17 bases. Germline V gives CDR1 SGDLS, CDR2 YYNGEE. Written as DNA, the CDR3 is TGTGCCAGCAGCGTAGATAGGGGCGGACTGGGCGGCTACACCTTC. It yields the protein CASSVDRGGLGGYTF.

The V gene is TRBV5-5, the J gene TRBJ1-3; no reliable D call. The CDR3 sequence is 16 residues long. V was pared by 0 bases and J by 0 bases, with 10 bases between. Germline lookup yields CDR1 SGHKS and CDR2 YYEKEE (reference sequence). CDR3 in amino acids: CASSLAETSSGNTIYF. CDR3 in DNA: TGTGCCAGCAGCTTGGCCGAGACCAGCTCTGGAAACACCATATATTTT.

The CDR3 nucleotides are TGTGCCAGCAGCGATCTAAGTGGGGCCTTCAGTCCCTACGAGCAGTACTTC. This encodes CASSDLSGAFSPYEQYF. The chain uses TRBV3-1 (or the pseudogene TRBV3-2) and TRBJ2-7; perhaps TRBD1 as D (5 bases). Germline values: CDR1 LGHDT, CDR2 YNNKEL (reference sequence). Deletions cut 5 bases from V and 2 bases from J, with 22 bases between. The CDR3 sequence is 17 residues long.

In the case of this clone: At one boundary the junction diverges from the germline segment, which might be a read error. This chain connects TRBV24-1 to TRBJ1-1; D gene uncertain. The CDR3 is made up of 11 amino acids. Germline values: CDR1 KGHDR, CDR2 SFDVKD. The CDR3 protein is CAPRRNTEAFF. CDR3 bases: TGTGCCCCCAGGCGGAACACTGAAGCTTTCTTT.

The rearrangement uses TRBV30 and TRBJ2-3; TRBD1 agrees at 11 bases. The CDR3 consists of 14 residues. Germline loops: CDR1 GTSNPN, CDR2 SVGIG (reference sequence). The trim removed 3 bases at V and 4 bases at J, leaving 3 bases unmatched. The CDR3, as DNA: TGTGCCTGGAGCGAGGGACAGGGGGCAGATACGCAGTATTTT. Translating gives CAWSEGQGADTQYF.

About this clone: The sample contains more than one DNA sequence encoding this CDR3. The chain combines TRBV6-5 with TRBJ2-7; 7 positions match TRBD2. V lost 0 bases to trimming and J lost 3 bases; unmatched junction nucleotides: 2. The CDR3 consists of 14 residues. The germline gives CDR1 MNHEY, CDR2 SVGAGI. The CDR3 loop reads CASSYSGGNYEQYF. In nucleotides, the CDR3 is TGTGCCAGCAGTTACTCGGGGGGGAACTACGAGCAGTACTTC.